This T cell receptor (beta chain) was retrieved from a study of blood T cell repertoires in COVID-19. The table came from immunoSEQ multiplex PCR; TCRdb's copy has only in-frame clones and leaves some out. The data contain roughly 200,000 clones, around 90% of them singletons. This CDR3 has 14 amino acids. Unmatched junction bases numbered 3, after V lost 2 bases and J lost 5 bases. CDR1 SGHTS and CDR2 YDEGEE come from the germline V gene. The chain employs TRBV5-8 and TRBJ2-7; TRBD1 aligns across 11 bases. Sequencing used peripheral blood. The origin of this receptor is a man aged 50-59 years with acute or convalescent COVID-19. CDR3 sequence: CASSLGQGAHEQYV. CDR3 coding DNA: TGTGCCAGCAGCTTAGGACAGGGGGCACACGAGCAGTACGTC.